This TCR beta chain came from a study of beta chain features in type 1 diabetes. Study-wide results and limits: Researchers report that Type 1 diabetes patients had moderately but significantly shorter TCRB CDR3s across all four CD4+ subsets.

A note on this clone: No antigen is known for it.

The entirety of the isolated RNA underwent reverse transcription, so expressed TCRB transcripts were sequenced. The protocol was immunoSEQ multiplex PCR, while the TCRdb copy is restricted to in-frame clones and leaves out a portion. The sample carries fewer than 350,000 clones, less than 20% recorded once. Sorting of CD4+ naive, central memory, regulatory and stem cell-like memory cells was performed via CD45RO/CCR7/CD25/CD127/CD95/CD27. The TCR originated in a woman aged 18-29 years in good health. Sequencing was performed on naive CD4+ T cells from blood.

CDR3 in amino acids: CASSQVLGLAGDDEQYF. The CDR3 DNA follows: TGTGCCAGCAGCCAAGTCCTGGGACTAGCGGGAGACGACGAGCAGTACTTC. The chain is built from TRBV14 and TRBJ2-7; 14 positions agree with TRBD2. Germline loops: CDR1 SGHDN, CDR2 FVKESK. The ends lost 1 base at V and 5 bases at J; junction bases unmatched: 7. This CDR3 comprises 17 residues.